The sequence of this T cell receptor beta chain was determined in a study of shared clonotypes between healthy human individuals. Overall study findings and caveats: Represented diversity, genetic and exposure-history alike, was limited by few donors.

Only in-frame clones appear in the TCRdb table, and some are missing; sequencing was by immunoSEQ multiplex PCR. The sample holds 2.5 million or so clones, over 85% seen once. About this clone itself: Its antigen is as yet unknown.

This receptor was identified in a man aged 18 to 35 in good health. The sequenced sample was naive CD4+ T cells sorted from blood. The subset here: CD45RA+ positively selected.

CDR3 amino acids: CASSWGHSNQPQHF. The CDR3 DNA follows: TGTGCCAGCAGCTGGGGGCACAGCAATCAGCCCCAGCATTTT. V gene TRBV7-2 combines with J gene TRBJ1-5; D possibly corresponds to TRBD1 (6 bases). V lost 4 bases to trimming and J lost 1 base, with 8 bases between them. This CDR3 has 14 amino acids. Germline lookup yields CDR1 SGHTA and CDR2 FQGNSA.